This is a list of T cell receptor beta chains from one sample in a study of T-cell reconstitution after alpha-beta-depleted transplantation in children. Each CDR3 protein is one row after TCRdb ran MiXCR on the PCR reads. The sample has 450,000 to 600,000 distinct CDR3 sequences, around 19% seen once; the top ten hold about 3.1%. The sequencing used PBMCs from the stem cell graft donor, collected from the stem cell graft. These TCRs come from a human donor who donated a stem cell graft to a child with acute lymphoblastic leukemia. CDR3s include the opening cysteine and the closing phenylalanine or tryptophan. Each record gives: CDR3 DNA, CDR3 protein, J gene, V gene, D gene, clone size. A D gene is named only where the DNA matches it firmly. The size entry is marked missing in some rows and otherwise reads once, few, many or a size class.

TGTGCCAGCAGCCAAGTCTGGAACGCCTACGAGCAGTACTTC CASSQVWNAYEQYF TRBJ2-7 TRBV14 - -
TGTGCCAGCAGCTTAGACGGTGGGACTTCACCCCTCCACTTT CASSLDGGTSPLHF TRBJ1-6 TRBV7-2 - few
TGTGCCAGCAGCCAAGAACTAGCGAAATACACAGATACGCAGTATTTT CASSQELAKYTDTQYF TRBJ2-3 TRBV3-1 TRBD2 -
TGTGCCAGTAGTACACGGGAGGGCCCGGAGACCCAGTACTTC CASSTREGPETQYF TRBJ2-5 TRBV19 TRBD2 few
TGCAGCGTTGAGGGGGCCAAAAACATTCAGTACTTC CSVEGAKNIQYF TRBJ2-4 TRBV29-1 - -
TGCAGTGCTCCTAGCCACGACAGTTACGAGCAGTACTTC CSAPSHDSYEQYF TRBJ2-7 TRBV20-1 - -
TGTGCCAGCAGCCAAAGCTATGGGGCGGACGATGGCTACACCTTC CASSQSYGADDGYTF TRBJ1-2 TRBV3-1 - -
TGTGCCAGCAGCTTTGGCGGGAGGGCCACCGGGGAGCTGTTTTTT CASSFGGRATGELFF TRBJ2-2 TRBV7-9 TRBD2 few
TGCAGTGCTATTGCAGGGTCTCAGCCCCAGCATTTT CSAIAGSQPQHF TRBJ1-5 TRBV20-1 - -
TGCAGCGTCAGCACAGATACGCAGTATTTT CSVSTDTQYF TRBJ2-3 TRBV29-1 - few
TGCAGCGTTGAAGATGGGGGAATGAACACCGGGGAGCTGTTTTTT CSVEDGGMNTGELFF TRBJ2-2 TRBV29-1 - -
TGCGCCAGCACTCAGGACGGCGTGAACACTGAAGCTTTCTTT CASTQDGVNTEAFF TRBJ1-1 TRBV10-1 - -
TGTGCCAGCAGCTTGGAGGGACTAGCCTCCGGGGAGCTGTTTTTT CASSLEGLASGELFF TRBJ2-2 TRBV7-6 TRBD2 -
TGCGCCAGCAGCTCGGTAGGGCCTAACACTGAAGCTTTCTTT CASSSVGPNTEAFF TRBJ1-1 TRBV5-1 - few
TGTGCCAGCAGCTGGGGGACTAGCGGGAGGACAGATACGCAGTATTTT CASSWGTSGRTDTQYF TRBJ2-3 TRBV5-6 TRBD2 once
TGCGCCAGCAGCTCGCCTCCGACTAGCGGGGCCCGAGGTAGGCAGTTCTTC CASSSPPTSGARGRQFF TRBJ2-1 TRBV5-1 TRBD2 many
TGCGCCAGCAGCTTGGGGACAGGGGGAGGAGGCACTGAAGCTTTCTTT CASSLGTGGGGTEAFF TRBJ1-1 TRBV5-1 TRBD1 -
TGCAGTGCTCAGGAGGGGCTCACTGAAGCTTTCTTT CSAQEGLTEAFF TRBJ1-1 TRBV20-1 - -
TGTGCCAGCAGCCAGAGAACCGGGACTAGCGGCTCCTACAATGAGCAGTTCTTC CASSQRTGTSGSYNEQFF TRBJ2-1 TRBV4-2 TRBD2 -
TGTGCCACCTTGTACAGGGTGGGGGTAGACTATGGCTACACCTTC CATLYRVGVDYGYTF TRBJ1-2 TRBV7-9 - few
TGTGCCATCCAAGTGGACGGATCCTACGAGCAGTACTTC CAIQVDGSYEQYF TRBJ2-7 TRBV12-3/TRBV12-4 - -
TGTGCCAGCAGCCAAGTCTCTCGGAGCTCTGGAAACACCATATATTTT CASSQVSRSSGNTIYF TRBJ1-3 TRBV4-2 - few
TGTGCCAGCAGAGAAGGGACAGGGACGATGAACACTGAAGCTTTCTTT CASREGTGTMNTEAFF TRBJ1-1 TRBV6-1 TRBD1 few
TGCAGTGCTAGAGAAACAGGGGGGACCTACAATGAGCAGTTCTTC CSARETGGTYNEQFF TRBJ2-1 TRBV20-1 TRBD1 -
TGTGCCAGCTCACCACATGCTACGGGGAATGAGCAGTTCTTC CASSPHATGNEQFF TRBJ2-1 TRBV18 - -
TGTGCCAGCAGTTTAGGGTCTGCCTACGAGCAGTACTTC CASSLGSAYEQYF TRBJ2-7 TRBV27 - many
TGCGCCAGCAGCCAAGTGGCGCGGGGGTTCCGCAGCAATCAGCCCCAGCATTTT CASSQVARGFRSNQPQHF TRBJ1-5 TRBV4-1 - -
TGCAGTGCTGTACCGGGACAGGGAAAGACCCAGTACTTC CSAVPGQGKTQYF TRBJ2-5 TRBV20-1 TRBD1 few
TGCGCCAGCAGCTTAAACAGGGCTAGCTCCTACGAGCAGTACTTC CASSLNRASSYEQYF TRBJ2-7 TRBV5-1 - -
TGTGCCAGCAGTGAATGGGGGGCTCCTGGAAACACCAAATATTTT CASSEWGAPGNTKYF TRBJ1-3 TRBV25-1 - -
TGTGCCAGCAGCCAAGACCCCCCAGGGGGCCACACTGAAGCTTTCTTT CASSQDPPGGHTEAFF TRBJ1-1 TRBV4-2 TRBD1 many
TGTGCCAGCAGCGTAGGTGCGACTAGCGGGTTGGAGACCCAGTACTTC CASSVGATSGLETQYF TRBJ2-5 TRBV9 TRBD2 -
TGCGCCAGCAGCCGAGGGACAGGGGATGACACTGAAGCTTTCTTT CASSRGTGDDTEAFF TRBJ1-1 TRBV5-1 TRBD1 -